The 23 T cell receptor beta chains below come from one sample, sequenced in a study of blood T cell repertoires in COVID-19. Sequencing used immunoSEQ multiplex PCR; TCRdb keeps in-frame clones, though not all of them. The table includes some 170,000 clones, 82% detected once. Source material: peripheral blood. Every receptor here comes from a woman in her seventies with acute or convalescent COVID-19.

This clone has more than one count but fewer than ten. CDR3: CASTTSGGFTGELFF. CDR3 nucleotide sequence: TGTGCCAGCACGACTAGCGGGGGCTTCACCGGGGAGCTGTTTTTT. The chain is built from TRBV28 and TRBJ2-2, with TRBD2 identical over 12 bases. The V gene's germline CDR1 is MDHEN and CDR2 SYDVKM. CDR3 length equals 15 residues. The V segment lost 7 bases and the J segment 4 bases; nucleotides outside the gene matches: 4. The full variable domain, rest sourced from reference TRBV28 and TRBJ2-2, is DVKVTQSSRYLVKRTGEKVFLECVQDMDHENMFWYRQDPGLGLRLIYFSYDVKMKEKGDIPEGYSVSREKKERFSLILESASTNQTSMYLCASTTSGGFTGELFFGEGSRLTVL.

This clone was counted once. This CDR3 is CASSFRLAGAGFEQYF. In DNA, the CDR3 is TGTGCCAGCAGCTTCCGACTAGCGGGAGCGGGTTTCGAGCAGTACTTC. The rearrangement joins TRBV11-2 to TRBJ2-7, with 12 bases lining up with TRBD2. V lost 3 bases to trimming and J lost 6 bases; unmatched junction nucleotides: 9. The germline gives CDR1 SGHAT, CDR2 FQNNGV. This CDR3 comprises 16 residues.

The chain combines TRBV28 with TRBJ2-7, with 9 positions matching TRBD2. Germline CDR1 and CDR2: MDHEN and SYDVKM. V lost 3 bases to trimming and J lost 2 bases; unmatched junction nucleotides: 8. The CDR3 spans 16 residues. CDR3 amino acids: CASSFRLADLTYEQYF. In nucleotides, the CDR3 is TGTGCCAGCAGTTTTAGACTAGCGGACTTAACCTACGAGCAGTACTTC.

CDR3 DNA: TGTGCCAGCAGCCTAGGACAGGGGGCGGGAGAGCAGTACTTC. Translation: CASSLGQGAGEQYF. This sequence joins TRBV28 and TRBJ2-7, with 11 nucleotides matching TRBD1. V shed 6 bases and J 7 bases; nucleotides not matched to a gene: 8. The CDR3 is 14 residues long. Germline-derived CDR1 and CDR2 are MDHEN and SYDVKM.

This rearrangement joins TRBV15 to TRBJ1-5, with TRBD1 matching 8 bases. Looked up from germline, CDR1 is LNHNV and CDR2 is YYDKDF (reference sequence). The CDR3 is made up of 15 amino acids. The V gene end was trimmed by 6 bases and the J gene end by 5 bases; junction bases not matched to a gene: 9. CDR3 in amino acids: CATSSEDRVYQPQHF. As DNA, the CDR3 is TGTGCCACCAGTTCCGAGGACAGGGTTTATCAGCCCCAGCATTTT.

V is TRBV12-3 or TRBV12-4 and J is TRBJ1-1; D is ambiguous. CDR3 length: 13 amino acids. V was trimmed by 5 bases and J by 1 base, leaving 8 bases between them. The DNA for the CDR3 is TGTGCCAGCAGTATCCCCGGGAACACTGAAGCTTTCTTT. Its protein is CASSIPGNTEAFF.

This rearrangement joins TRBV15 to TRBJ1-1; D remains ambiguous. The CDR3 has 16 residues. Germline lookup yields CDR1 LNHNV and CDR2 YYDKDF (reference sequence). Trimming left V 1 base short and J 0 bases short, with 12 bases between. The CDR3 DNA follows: TGTGCCACCAGCAGAGGAAGAGCCATGATGAACACTGAAGCTTTCTTT. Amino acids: CATSRGRAMMNTEAFF.

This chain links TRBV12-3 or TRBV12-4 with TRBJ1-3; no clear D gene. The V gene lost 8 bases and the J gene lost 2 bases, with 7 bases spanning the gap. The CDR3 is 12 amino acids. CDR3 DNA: TGTGCCAGCTCGAGGGCTGGAAACACCATATATTTT. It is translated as CASSRAGNTIYF.

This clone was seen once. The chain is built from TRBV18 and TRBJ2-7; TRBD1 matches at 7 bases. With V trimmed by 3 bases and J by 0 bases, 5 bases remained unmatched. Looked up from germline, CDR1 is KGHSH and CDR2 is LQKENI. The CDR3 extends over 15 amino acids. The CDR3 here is CASSPNRDSSYEQYF. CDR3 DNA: TGTGCCAGCTCACCGAACAGGGACAGCTCCTACGAGCAGTACTTC.

DNA of the CDR3: TGTGCCAGCAGTCCTGGACAGGGGGGGAATGAAGCTTTCTTT. Protein product: CASSPGQGGNEAFF. V usage is TRBV11-2 and J usage is TRBJ1-1, with 10 nucleotides matching TRBD1. This CDR3 spans 14 amino acids. Germline loops: CDR1 SGHAT, CDR2 FQNNGV. With V trimmed by 6 bases and J by 7 bases, 8 bases remained unmatched. Drawing the rest from reference TRBV11-2 and TRBJ1-1, the complete variable domain is EAGVAQSPRYKIIEKRQSVAFWCNPISGHATLYWYQQILGQGPKLLIQFQNNGVVDDSQLPKDRFSAERLKGVDSTLKIQPAKLEDSAVYLCASSPGQGGNEAFFGQGTRLTVV.

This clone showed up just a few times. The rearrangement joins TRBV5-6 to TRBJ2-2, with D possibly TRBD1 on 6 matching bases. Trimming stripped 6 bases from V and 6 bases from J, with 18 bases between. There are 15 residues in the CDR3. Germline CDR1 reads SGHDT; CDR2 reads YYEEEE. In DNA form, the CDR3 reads TGTGCCAGCACCCGGGACACCCTAGACCCCGGGGAGCTGTTTTTT. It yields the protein CASTRDTLDPGELFF.

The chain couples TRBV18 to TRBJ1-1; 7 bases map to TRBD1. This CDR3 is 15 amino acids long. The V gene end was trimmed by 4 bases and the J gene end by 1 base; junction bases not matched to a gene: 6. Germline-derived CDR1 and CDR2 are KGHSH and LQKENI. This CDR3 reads CASSRTGTANTEAFF. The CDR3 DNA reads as TGTGCCAGCTCACGAACCGGGACAGCGAACACTGAAGCTTTCTTT.

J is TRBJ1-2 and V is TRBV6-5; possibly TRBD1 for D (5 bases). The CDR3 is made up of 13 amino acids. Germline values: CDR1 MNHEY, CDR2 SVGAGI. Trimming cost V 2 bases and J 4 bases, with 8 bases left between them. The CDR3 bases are TGTGCCAGCAGTTACCCTCAGGGCTATGGCTACACCTTC. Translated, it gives CASSYPQGYGYTF.

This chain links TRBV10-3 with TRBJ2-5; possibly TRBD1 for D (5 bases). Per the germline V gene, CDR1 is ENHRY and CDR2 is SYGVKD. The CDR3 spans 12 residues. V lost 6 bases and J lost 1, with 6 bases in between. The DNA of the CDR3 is TGTGCCATCAGAGGGGCCCAAGAGACCCAGTACTTC. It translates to CAIRGAQETQYF.

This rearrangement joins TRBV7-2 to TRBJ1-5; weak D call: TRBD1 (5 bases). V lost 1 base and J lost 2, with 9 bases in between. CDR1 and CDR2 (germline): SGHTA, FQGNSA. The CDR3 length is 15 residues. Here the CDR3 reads CASSLVGEGNQPQHF. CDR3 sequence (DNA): TGTGCCAGCAGCTTAGTAGGGGAGGGCAATCAGCCCCAGCATTTT.

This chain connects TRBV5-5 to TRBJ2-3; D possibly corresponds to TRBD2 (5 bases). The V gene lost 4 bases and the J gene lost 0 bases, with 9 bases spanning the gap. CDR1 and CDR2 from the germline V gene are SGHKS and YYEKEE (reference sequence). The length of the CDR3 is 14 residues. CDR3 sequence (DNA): TGTGCCAGCAGCCCCGAGGGTAGCACAGATACGCAGTATTTT. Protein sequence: CASSPEGSTDTQYF.

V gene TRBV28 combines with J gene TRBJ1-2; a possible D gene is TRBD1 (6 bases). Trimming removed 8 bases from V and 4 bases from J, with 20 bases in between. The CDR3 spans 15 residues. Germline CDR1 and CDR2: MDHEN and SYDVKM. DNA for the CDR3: TGTGCCAGCTCAACTGGCGGGGGGCAGAGCTATGGCTACACCTTC. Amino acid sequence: CASSTGGGQSYGYTF.

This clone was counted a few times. CDR3 DNA: TGTGCCAGCTCGAGGGAAAATTCACCCCTCCACTTT. Residues: CASSRENSPLHF. This chain uses TRBV7-9 with TRBJ1-6; D ambiguous. The CDR3 is 12 amino acids. V lost 8 bases and J 7 bases, leaving 9 bases between the germline ends. Germline V CDR1 and CDR2: SEHNR, FQNEAQ (reference sequence). Variable domain in full (rest from reference TRBV7-9 and TRBJ1-6): DTGVSQNPRHKITKRGQNVTFRCDPISEHNRLYWYRQTLGQGPEFLTYFQNEAQLEKSRLLSDRFSAERPKGSFSTLEIQRTEQGDSAMYLCASSRENSPLHFGNGTRLTVT.

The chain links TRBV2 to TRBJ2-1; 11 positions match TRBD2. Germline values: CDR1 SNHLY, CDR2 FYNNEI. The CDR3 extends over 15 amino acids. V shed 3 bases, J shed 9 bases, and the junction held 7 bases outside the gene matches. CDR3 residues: CASSEVLAGAREQFF. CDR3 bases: TGTGCCAGCAGTGAGGTACTAGCGGGAGCCCGTGAGCAGTTCTTC.

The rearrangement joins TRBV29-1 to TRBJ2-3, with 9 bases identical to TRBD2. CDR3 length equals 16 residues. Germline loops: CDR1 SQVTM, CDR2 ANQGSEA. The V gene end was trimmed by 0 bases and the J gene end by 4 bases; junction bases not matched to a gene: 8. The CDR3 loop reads CSVEDGIAGDADTQYF. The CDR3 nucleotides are TGCAGCGTTGAAGATGGGATAGCGGGAGATGCAGATACGCAGTATTTT.

The CDR3 nucleotides are TGTGCCACCAGTGATATCCCGAAGCGGGAGGGATCGGACGCGCAGTATTTT. This translates into CATSDIPKREGSDAQYF. This chain uses TRBV24-1 with TRBJ2-3; 10 nucleotides align to TRBD2. There are 17 residues in the CDR3. CDR1 is KGHDR, CDR2 SFDVKD, per germline. V shed 3 bases, J shed 10 bases, and the junction held 15 bases outside the gene matches.

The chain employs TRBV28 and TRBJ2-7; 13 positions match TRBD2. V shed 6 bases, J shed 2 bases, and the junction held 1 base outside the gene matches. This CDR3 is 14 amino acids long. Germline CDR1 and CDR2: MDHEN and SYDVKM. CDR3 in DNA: TGTGCCAGCAGAGGGACTAGCGGGGCCTACGAGCAGTACTTC. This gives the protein CASRGTSGAYEQYF.

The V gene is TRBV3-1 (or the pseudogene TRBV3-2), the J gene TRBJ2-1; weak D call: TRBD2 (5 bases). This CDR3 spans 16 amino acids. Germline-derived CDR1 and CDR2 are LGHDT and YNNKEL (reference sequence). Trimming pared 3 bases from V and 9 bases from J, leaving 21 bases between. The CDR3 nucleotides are TGTGCCAGCAGCCAGTCACCCGGCGGGCCTCGGTCTGAGCAGTTCTTC. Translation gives CASSQSPGGPRSEQFF.